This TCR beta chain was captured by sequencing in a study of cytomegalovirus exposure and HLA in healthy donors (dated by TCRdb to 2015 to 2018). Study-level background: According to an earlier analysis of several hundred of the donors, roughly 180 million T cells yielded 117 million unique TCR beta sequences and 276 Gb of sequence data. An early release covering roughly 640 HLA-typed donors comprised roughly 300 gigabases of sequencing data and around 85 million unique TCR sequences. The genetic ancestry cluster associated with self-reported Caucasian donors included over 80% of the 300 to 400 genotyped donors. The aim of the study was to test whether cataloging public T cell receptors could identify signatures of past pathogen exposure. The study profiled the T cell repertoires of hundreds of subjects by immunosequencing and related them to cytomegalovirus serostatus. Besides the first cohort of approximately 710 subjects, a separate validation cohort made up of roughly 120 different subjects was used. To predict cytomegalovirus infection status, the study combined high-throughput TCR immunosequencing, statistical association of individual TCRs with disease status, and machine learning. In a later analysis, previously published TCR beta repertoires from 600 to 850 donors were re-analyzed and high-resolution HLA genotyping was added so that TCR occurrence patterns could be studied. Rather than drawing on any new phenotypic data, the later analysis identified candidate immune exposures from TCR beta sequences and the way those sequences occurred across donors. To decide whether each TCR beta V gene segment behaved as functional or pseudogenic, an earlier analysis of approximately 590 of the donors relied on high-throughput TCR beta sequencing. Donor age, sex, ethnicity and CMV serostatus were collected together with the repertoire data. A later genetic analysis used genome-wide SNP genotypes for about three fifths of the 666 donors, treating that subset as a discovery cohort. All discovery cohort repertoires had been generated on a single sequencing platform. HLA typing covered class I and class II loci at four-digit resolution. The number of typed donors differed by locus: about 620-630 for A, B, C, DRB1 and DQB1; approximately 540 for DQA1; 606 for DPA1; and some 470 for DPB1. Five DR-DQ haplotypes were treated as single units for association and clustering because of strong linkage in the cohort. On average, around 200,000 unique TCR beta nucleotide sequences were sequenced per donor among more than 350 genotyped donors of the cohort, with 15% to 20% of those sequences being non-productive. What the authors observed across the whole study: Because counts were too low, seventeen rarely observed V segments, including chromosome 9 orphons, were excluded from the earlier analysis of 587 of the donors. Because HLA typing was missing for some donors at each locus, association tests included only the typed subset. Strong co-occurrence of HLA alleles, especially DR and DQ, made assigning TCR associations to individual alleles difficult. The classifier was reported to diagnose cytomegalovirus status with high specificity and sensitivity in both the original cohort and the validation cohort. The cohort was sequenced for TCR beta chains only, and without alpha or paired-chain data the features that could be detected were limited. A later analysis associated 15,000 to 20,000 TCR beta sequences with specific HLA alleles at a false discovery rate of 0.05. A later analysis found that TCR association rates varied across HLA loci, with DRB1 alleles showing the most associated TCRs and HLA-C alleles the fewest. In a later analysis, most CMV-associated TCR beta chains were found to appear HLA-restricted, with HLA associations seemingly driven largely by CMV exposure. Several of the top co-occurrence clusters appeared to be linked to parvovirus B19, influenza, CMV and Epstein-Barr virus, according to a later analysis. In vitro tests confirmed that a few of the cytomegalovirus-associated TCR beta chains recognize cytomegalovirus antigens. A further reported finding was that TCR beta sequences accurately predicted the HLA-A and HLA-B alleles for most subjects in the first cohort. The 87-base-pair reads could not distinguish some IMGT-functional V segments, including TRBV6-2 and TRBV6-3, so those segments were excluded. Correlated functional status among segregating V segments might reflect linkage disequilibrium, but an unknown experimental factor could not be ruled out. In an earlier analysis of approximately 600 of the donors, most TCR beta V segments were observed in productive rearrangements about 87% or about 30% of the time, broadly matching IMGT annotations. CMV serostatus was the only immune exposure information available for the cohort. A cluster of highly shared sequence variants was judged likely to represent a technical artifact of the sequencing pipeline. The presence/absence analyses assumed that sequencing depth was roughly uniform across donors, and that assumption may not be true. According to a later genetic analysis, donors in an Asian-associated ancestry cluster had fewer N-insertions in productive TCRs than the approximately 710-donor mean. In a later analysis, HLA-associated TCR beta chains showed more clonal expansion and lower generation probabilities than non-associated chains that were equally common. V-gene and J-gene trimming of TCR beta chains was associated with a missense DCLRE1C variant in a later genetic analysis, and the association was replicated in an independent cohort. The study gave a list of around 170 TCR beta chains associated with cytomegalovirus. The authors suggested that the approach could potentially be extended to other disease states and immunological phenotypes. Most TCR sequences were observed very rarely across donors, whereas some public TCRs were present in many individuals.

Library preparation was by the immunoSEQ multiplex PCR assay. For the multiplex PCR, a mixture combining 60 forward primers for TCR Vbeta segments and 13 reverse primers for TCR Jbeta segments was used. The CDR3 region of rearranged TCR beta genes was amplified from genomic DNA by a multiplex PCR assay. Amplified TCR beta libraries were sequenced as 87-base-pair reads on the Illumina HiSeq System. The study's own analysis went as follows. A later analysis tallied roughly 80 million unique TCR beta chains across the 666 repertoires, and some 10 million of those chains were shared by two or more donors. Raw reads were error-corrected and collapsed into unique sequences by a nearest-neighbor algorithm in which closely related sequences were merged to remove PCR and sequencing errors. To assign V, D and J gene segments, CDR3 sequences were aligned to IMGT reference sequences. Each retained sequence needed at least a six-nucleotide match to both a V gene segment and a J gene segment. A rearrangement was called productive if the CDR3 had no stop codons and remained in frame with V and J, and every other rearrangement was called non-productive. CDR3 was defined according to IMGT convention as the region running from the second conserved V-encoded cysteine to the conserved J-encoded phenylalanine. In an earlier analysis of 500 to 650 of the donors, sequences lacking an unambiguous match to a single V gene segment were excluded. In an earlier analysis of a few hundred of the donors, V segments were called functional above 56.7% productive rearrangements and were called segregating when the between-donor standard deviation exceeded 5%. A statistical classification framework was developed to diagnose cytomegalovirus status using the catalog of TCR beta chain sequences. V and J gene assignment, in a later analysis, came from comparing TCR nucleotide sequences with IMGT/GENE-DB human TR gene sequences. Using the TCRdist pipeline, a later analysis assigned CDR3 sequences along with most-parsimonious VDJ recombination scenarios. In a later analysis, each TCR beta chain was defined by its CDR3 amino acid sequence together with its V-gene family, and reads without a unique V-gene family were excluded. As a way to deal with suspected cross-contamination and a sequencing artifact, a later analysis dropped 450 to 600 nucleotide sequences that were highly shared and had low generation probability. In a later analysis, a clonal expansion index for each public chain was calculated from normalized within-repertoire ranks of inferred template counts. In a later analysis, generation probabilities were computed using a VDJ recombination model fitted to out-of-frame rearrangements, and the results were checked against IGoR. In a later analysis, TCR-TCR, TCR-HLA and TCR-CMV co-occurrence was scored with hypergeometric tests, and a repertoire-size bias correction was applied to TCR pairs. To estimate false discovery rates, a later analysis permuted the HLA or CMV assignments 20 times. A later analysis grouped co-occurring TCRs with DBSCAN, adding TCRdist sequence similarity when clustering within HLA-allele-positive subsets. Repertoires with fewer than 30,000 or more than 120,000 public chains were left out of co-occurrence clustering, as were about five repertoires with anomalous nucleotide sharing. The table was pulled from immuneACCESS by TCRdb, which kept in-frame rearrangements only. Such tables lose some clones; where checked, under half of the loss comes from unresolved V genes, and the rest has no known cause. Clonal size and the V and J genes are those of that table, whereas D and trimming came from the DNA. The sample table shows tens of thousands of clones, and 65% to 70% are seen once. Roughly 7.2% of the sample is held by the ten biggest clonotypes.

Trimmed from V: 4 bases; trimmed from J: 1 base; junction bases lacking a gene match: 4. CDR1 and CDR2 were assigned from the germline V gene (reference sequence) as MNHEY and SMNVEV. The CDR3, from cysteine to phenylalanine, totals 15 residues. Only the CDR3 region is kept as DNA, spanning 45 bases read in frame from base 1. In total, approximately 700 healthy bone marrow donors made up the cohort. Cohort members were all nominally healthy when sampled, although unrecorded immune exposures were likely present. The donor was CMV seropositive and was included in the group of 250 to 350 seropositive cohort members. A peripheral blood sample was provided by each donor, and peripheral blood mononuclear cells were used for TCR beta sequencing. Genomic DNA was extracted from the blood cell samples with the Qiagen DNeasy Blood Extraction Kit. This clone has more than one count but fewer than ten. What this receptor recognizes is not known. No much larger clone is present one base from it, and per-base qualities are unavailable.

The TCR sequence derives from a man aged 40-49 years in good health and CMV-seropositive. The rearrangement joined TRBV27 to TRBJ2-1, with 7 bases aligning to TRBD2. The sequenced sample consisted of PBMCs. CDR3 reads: CASSSPGGSYNEQFF. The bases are TGTGCCAGCAGTTCGCCCGGGGGGTCCTACAATGAGCAGTTCTTC.